These T cell receptor beta chains were read from a single sample in a study of shared clonotypes between healthy human individuals. Clones were sequenced by immunoSEQ multiplex PCR, and TCRdb holds only the in-frame ones, with some missing. The sample has about 770,000 clones, about two thirds seen once. Sequencing input: memory CD4+ T cells sorted from blood. All receptors derive from a woman aged 30 to 39 in good health. Both conserved end residues are trimmed from each CDR3.

CDR3 length,J gene,V gene,CDR3 protein
15,TRBJ2-1,TRBV18,ASSQKRTSGNYNEQF
9,TRBJ1-2,TRBV28,ASSSTVGYT
13,TRBJ2-6,TRBV6-6,ASSFQSSGANVLT
15,TRBJ1-3,TRBV11-2,ASSPSTGGISGNTIY
12,TRBJ2-7,TRBV19,ASSISGASYEQY
14,TRBJ1-5,TRBV30,AWTVKGLNSNQPQH
10,TRBJ2-5,TRBV14,ASSQRQETQY
13,TRBJ1-4,TRBV28,ASSNTGFTNEKLF
16,TRBJ2-3,TRBV10-3,AIKATGNSGNRTDTQY
12,TRBJ2-6,TRBV18,ATTWLSGANVLT
11,TRBJ1-5,TRBV5-1,ASSYGGNQPQH
15,TRBJ2-2,TRBV7-7,ASSLDFRTENTGELF
14,TRBJ1-3,TRBV6-5,ASSYNPTSSGNTIY
15,TRBJ1-5,TRBV7-7,ASSLVSRQGAGQPQH
13,TRBJ2-1,TRBV19,ASSPTSGQYNEQF
12,TRBJ1-4,TRBV18,ASSPTTSPEKLF
13,TRBJ1-1,TRBV18,ASSPGSQNVWEAF
12,TRBJ1-5,TRBV28,ASMLGVSNQPQH
15,TRBJ2-1,TRBV18,ASSHGTSGRFYNEQF
11,TRBJ2-6,TRBV30,ASDSSGANVLT
10,TRBJ1-4,TRBV29-1,SVKGGGEKLF
13,TRBJ2-3,TRBV6-5,ASSYSEASTDTQY
13,TRBJ2-6,TRBV5-1,ASSDGYSGANVLT
13,TRBJ2-1,TRBV5-5,ASSFGLAGANEQF
13,TRBJ1-1,TRBV6-5,ASSYLLGANTEAF
15,TRBJ1-1,TRBV4-1,ASSIAIPTRLRAEAF
16,TRBJ1-5,TRBV5-5,ASSFGTTYRGSNQPQH
11,TRBJ1-3,TRBV10-3,AISEPDRNTIY
14,TRBJ2-1,TRBV6-4,ASSDEAGGPSNEQF